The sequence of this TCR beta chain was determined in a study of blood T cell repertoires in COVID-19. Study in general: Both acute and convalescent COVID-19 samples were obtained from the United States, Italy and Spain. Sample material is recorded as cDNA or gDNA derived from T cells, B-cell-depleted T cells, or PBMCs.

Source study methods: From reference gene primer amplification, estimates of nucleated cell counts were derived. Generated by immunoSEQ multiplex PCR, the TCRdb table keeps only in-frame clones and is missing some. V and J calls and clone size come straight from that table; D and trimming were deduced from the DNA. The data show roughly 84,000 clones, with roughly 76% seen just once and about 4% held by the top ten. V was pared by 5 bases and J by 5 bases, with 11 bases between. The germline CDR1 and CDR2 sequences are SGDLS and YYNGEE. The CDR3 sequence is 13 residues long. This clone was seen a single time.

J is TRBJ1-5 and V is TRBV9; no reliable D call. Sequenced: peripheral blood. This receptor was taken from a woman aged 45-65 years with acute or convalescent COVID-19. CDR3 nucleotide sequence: TGTGCCAGCAGTATCCGTACGGATCAGCCCCAGCATTTT. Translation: CASSIRTDQPQHF.